One and the same sample provided the 24 T cell receptor beta chains below, sequenced in a study of blood T cell repertoires in COVID-19. Profiling relied on immunoSEQ multiplex PCR, and the TCRdb table lists in-frame clones only, not all of them. This sample has roughly 380,000 clones, with about 90% found just once. Sequenced material: PBMCs or T cells enriched from blood (not recorded which). Receptor source: a woman younger than 45 who had been exposed to COVID-19.

The genes are TRBV28 and TRBJ2-5; TRBD1 aligns across 7 bases. V trimming: 2 bases; J trimming: 2 bases; junction bases outside the gene matches: 2. CDR1 is MDHEN and CDR2 is SYDVKM in the germline V gene. This CDR3 is 14 amino acids long. The CDR3 DNA sequence: TGTGCCAGCAGTTTAGGGACAGTACAAGAGACCCAGTACTTC. Amino acid sequence: CASSLGTVQETQYF.

This chain uses TRBV7-8 with TRBJ2-7; D perhaps matches TRBD2 (6 bases). The germline gives CDR1 SGHVS, CDR2 FQNEAQ. This CDR3 region has 13 residues. The V gene lost 1 base and the J gene lost 6 bases, with 10 bases spanning the gap. CDR3 DNA: TGTGCCAGCAGCTTAGAGTCGGGAGTCGAGCAGTACTTC. Translated, it gives CASSLESGVEQYF.

This chain connects TRBV28 to TRBJ1-3; D might be TRBD1 (6 bases). Trimming cost V 5 bases and J 3 bases, with 14 bases left between them. CDR1 and CDR2 (germline): MDHEN, SYDVKM. This CDR3 is built from 15 residues. CDR3 coding DNA: TGTGCCAGCAGTCCAAGACAGGAAGGTGGAAACACCATATATTTT. It is translated as CASSPRQEGGNTIYF. The whole variable domain, filled in from reference TRBV28 and TRBJ1-3, reads DVKVTQSSRYLVKRTGEKVFLECVQDMDHENMFWYRQDPGLGLRLIYFSYDVKMKEKGDIPEGYSVSREKKERFSLILESASTNQTSMYLCASSPRQEGGNTIYFGEGSWLTVV.

The sample holds one count of this clone. The chain uses TRBV5-8 and TRBJ1-4, with 10 bases identical to TRBD1. V lost 4 bases to trimming and J lost 4 bases; unmatched junction nucleotides: 10. Germline V CDR1 and CDR2: SGHTS, YDEGEE. The CDR3 loop spans 17 amino acids. Written as DNA, the CDR3 is TGTGCCAGCAGCCCCAGACAGGGGGCGCGGATTAATGAAAAACTGTTTTTT. It translates to CASSPRQGARINEKLFF. The entire variable domain, with the rest obtained from reference TRBV5-8 and TRBJ1-4, is as follows: EAGVTQSPTHLIKTRGQQATLRCSPISGHTSVYWYQQALGLGLQFLLWYDEGEERNRGNFPPRFSGRQFPNYSSELNVNALELEDSALYLCASSPRQGARINEKLFFGSGTQLSVL.

This sequence joins TRBV19 and TRBJ1-2; 10 positions match TRBD1. This CDR3 spans 13 amino acids. Germline trimming cut 9 bases from V and 4 bases from J; bases unmatched to any gene: 5. CDR1 and CDR2 from the germline V gene are LNHDA and SQIVND (reference sequence). CDR3 in amino acids: CASAGTGAYGYTF. The CDR3 bases are TGTGCCAGCGCTGGGACAGGGGCCTATGGCTACACCTTC.

The chain employs TRBV29-1 and TRBJ2-7, with D unresolved. The length of the CDR3 is 11 residues. In germline, CDR1 is SQVTM, CDR2 ANQGSEA. Between the trimmed V and J ends, which lost 0 bases and 4 bases, there was a span of 4 bases. Here the CDR3 DNA reads TGCAGCGTTGAAGATGCGTACGAGCAGTACTTC. It yields the protein CSVEDAYEQYF.

The chain links TRBV10-2 to TRBJ2-2, with 10 positions matching TRBD2. There are 14 residues in the CDR3. The junction had 5 bases not matched to a gene; V was cut back by 5 bases and J by 8 bases. Germline values: CDR1 WSHSY, CDR2 SAAADI. The chain's CDR3 is CASSPSGSSGELFF. The CDR3 DNA reads as TGCGCCAGCAGTCCTAGCGGGAGTTCGGGGGAGCTGTTTTTT.

This sequence joins TRBV9 and TRBJ2-3; TRBD2 matches 8 bases. The CDR3 is made up of 14 amino acids. The V gene end was trimmed by 3 bases and the J gene end by 2 bases; junction bases not matched to a gene: 2. CDR1 and CDR2 from the germline V gene are SGDLS and YYNGEE. The CDR3 coding sequence is TGTGCCAGCAGCGAAGCGGGGGACACAGATACGCAGTATTTT. Its protein product is CASSEAGDTDTQYF.

This chain connects TRBV18 to TRBJ1-5, with a weak D call TRBD1 (5 bases). Trimming pared 3 bases from V and 3 bases from J, leaving 9 bases between. The CDR3 loop spans 14 amino acids. Germline-derived CDR1 and CDR2 are KGHSH and LQKENI. The CDR3 reads CASSPSRDNQPQHF. CDR3 DNA sequence: TGTGCCAGCTCACCCAGCAGGGACAATCAGCCCCAGCATTTT.

DNA for the CDR3: TGTGCCAGCAAGATAGACAGTCCCTCGTGGTGGCAGTTCTTC. This translates into CASKIDSPSWWQFF. V gene TRBV27 combines with J gene TRBJ2-1; a possible D gene is TRBD1 (5 bases). CDR3 length: 14 residues. V dropped 7 bases and J dropped 12 bases, with 22 bases sitting between them. Per germline, CDR1 MNHEY and CDR2 SMNVEV (reference sequence).

The J gene is TRBJ2-3, the V gene TRBV29-1; unclear D gene. V lost 6 bases and J 4 bases, leaving 26 bases between the germline ends. The CDR3 spans 17 residues. Germline values: CDR1 SQVTM, CDR2 ANQGSEA. In DNA, the CDR3 is TGCAGCGTCTCCAAACCCCGACCTAAAGATAGCTCAGATACGCAGTATTTT. Translation: CSVSKPRPKDSSDTQYF.

The chain is built from TRBV5-4 and TRBJ2-1; 14 nucleotides agree with TRBD2. Germline CDR1 is SGHNT and CDR2 is YYREEE (reference sequence). This CDR3 is 17 amino acids long. With V trimmed by 0 bases and J by 2 bases, 1 base remained unmatched. CDR3 bases: TGTGCCAGCAGCTTGGGGGGACTAGCGGGAGCCTACAATGAGCAGTTCTTC. Translation gives CASSLGGLAGAYNEQFF.

A single count supports this clone. This sequence joins TRBV24-1 and TRBJ2-1, with TRBD2 matching over 9 bases. Germline CDR1 is KGHDR and CDR2 is SFDVKD. The CDR3 runs 16 residues. Germline trimming cut 1 base from V and 0 bases from J; bases unmatched to any gene: 0. The CDR3, as DNA: TGTGCCACCAGTGATTTAGCGGGAGGCTCCTACAATGAGCAGTTCTTC. Translated: CATSDLAGGSYNEQFF.

This clone was recorded only once. The chain uses TRBV27 and TRBJ1-1; the D gene is possibly TRBD1 (6 bases). Germline CDR1 is MNHEY and CDR2 is SMNVEV (reference sequence). Trimming stripped 3 bases from V and 5 bases from J, with 16 bases between. The CDR3 spans 15 residues. CDR3 region: CASSFLGGVWTEAFF. The CDR3 region has the DNA TGTGCCAGCAGTTTTTTAGGGGGGGTGTGGACTGAAGCTTTCTTT.

The chain uses TRBV12-5 and TRBJ1-6, with 7 nucleotides matching TRBD1. Germline trimming cut 5 bases from V and 6 bases from J; bases unmatched to any gene: 4. Germline V CDR1 and CDR2: LGHNT, FRNRAP. The CDR3 extends over 14 amino acids. The CDR3 sequence: CASGPRDSNSPLHF. CDR3 bases: TGTGCTAGTGGTCCCCGGGACAGTAATTCACCCCTCCACTTT. Full variable domain (remainder filled in from reference TRBV12-5 and TRBJ1-6): DARVTQTPRHKVTEMGQEVTMRCQPILGHNTVFWYRQTMMQGLELLAYFRNRAPLDDSGMPKDRFSAEMPDATLATLKIQPSEPRDSAVYFCASGPRDSNSPLHFGNGTRLTVT.

The gene calls are TRBV19 and TRBJ1-5; TRBD1 agrees at 8 bases. CDR1 and CDR2 from the germline V gene are LNHDA and SQIVND (reference sequence). V was clipped by 8 bases and J by 5 bases; unmatched bases: 5. This CDR3 contains 13 residues. The chain's CDR3 is CASCLGQDQPQHF. For the CDR3, the DNA is TGTGCCAGTTGTCTGGGACAGGATCAGCCCCAGCATTTT.

The V gene is TRBV5-1, the J gene TRBJ2-1, with 7 bases lining up with TRBD2. J gave up 5 bases and V 3 bases, and 11 bases lay outside the gene matches. Germline CDR1 reads SGHRS; CDR2 reads YFSETQ. The CDR3 length is 16 residues. Here the CDR3 reads CASSSARTLANNEQFF. The CDR3 DNA follows: TGCGCCAGCAGCTCAGCCCGGACACTAGCGAACAATGAGCAGTTCTTC.

The chain carries TRBV11-2 and TRBJ1-3; D not resolved. The ends were cut back, 4 bases at V and 4 bases at J, with 11 bases in the middle. There are 14 residues in the CDR3. The germline gives CDR1 SGHAT, CDR2 FQNNGV. The CDR3 loop is CASSSPTSGNTIYF. In DNA form, the CDR3 reads TGTGCCAGCAGCTCCCCGACAAGCGGAAACACCATATATTTT.

The rearrangement joins TRBV19 to TRBJ2-7, with 8 bases fitting TRBD2. Germline V gene sequence: CDR1 LNHDA, CDR2 SQIVND (reference sequence). The length of the CDR3 is 14 residues. V was clipped by 4 bases and J by 1 base; unmatched bases: 3. CDR3 nucleotide sequence: TGTGCCAGTAGTAATCGGGAGGGATCCTACGAGCAGTACTTC. It encodes CASSNREGSYEQYF.

The J gene is TRBJ1-2, the V gene TRBV5-4; 8 bases map to TRBD1. Trimming at V came to 4 bases and at J to 5 bases, leaving 7 bases not matched to a gene. Germline V gene lookup returns CDR1 SGHNT and CDR2 YYREEE (reference sequence). The CDR3 consists of 14 residues. The CDR3 nucleotides are TGTGCCAGCAGCGGAGGGACAGGACAATATGGCTACACCTTC. It codes for CASSGGTGQYGYTF.

This clone was found a few times. This chain links TRBV5-5 with TRBJ1-4; D is perhaps TRBD1 (6 bases). From germline, CDR1 is SGHKS and CDR2 YYEKEE (reference sequence). Trimming left V 2 bases short and J 7 bases short, with 12 bases between. The CDR3 covers 14 residues. The chain's CDR3 is CASSFQGYSEKLFF. The CDR3 DNA reads as TGTGCCAGCAGCTTCCAGGGGTACTCTGAAAAACTGTTTTTT. Full variable domain (missing parts from reference TRBV5-5 and TRBJ1-4): DAGVTQSPTHLIKTRGQQVTLRCSPISGHKSVSWYQQVLGQGPQFIFQYYEKEERGRGNFPDRFSARQFPNYSSELNVNALLLGDSALYLCASSFQGYSEKLFFGSGTQLSVL.

The V call is TRBV5-1, the J call TRBJ1-4, with D perhaps matching TRBD1 (6 bases). The germline CDR1 and CDR2 sequences are SGHRS and YFSETQ. Trimming pared 0 bases from V and 3 bases from J, leaving 12 bases between. The length of the CDR3 is 16 residues. DNA for the CDR3: TGCGCCAGCAGCTTGGACGGGCAGGGGTCTAATGAAAAACTGTTTTTT. Amino acid sequence: CASSLDGQGSNEKLFF. The complete variable domain, with remaining parts taken from reference TRBV5-1 and TRBJ1-4, reads KAGVTQTPRYLIKTRGQQVTLSCSPISGHRSVSWYQQTPGQGLQFLFEYFSETQRNKGNFPGRFSGRQFSNSRSEMNVSTLELGDSALYLCASSLDGQGSNEKLFFGSGTQLSVL.

The count of this clone is one. At one of its ends the junction is not consistent with the germline gene, which may arise from a read error. The V call is TRBV7-7, the J call TRBJ2-2; the match to TRBD1 covers 7 bases. CDR1 SSHAT and CDR2 FNYEAQ come from the germline V gene (reference sequence). The CDR3 is 21 amino acids. CDR3 sequence: CASSPSPRFLGQTKLTGELFF. The CDR3 nucleotides are TGTGCTAGCAGCCCCTCGCCCCGCTTCCTGGGACAGACTAAGCTCACCGGGGAGCTGTTTTTT.

This sequence joins TRBV5-1 and TRBJ2-3; 11 nucleotides agree with TRBD2. CDR1 and CDR2 from the germline V gene are SGHRS and YFSETQ. The V segment lost 0 bases and the J segment 6 bases; nucleotides outside the gene matches: 6. This CDR3 contains 16 residues. This CDR3 is CASSLGLAGGLDTQYF. CDR3 sequence (DNA): TGCGCCAGCAGCTTGGGGCTAGCGGGAGGTCTGGATACGCAGTATTTT.